This T cell receptor beta chain was recovered during a study of identifying expanded T cells in peripheral blood. Points on this clone: Its antigen is unidentified.

No infections or other immune events were documented during collection. General study results and limits: Over about two and four weeks, about 15 and 19 clones changed, versus around 1.1 between replicates. Variance in clone template counts between approximately two-week samples significantly increased with total template count across all healthy donors.

Germline V gene sequence: CDR1 SGHDT, CDR2 YYEEEE. There are 13 residues in the CDR3. Trimming removed 4 bases from V and 5 bases from J, with 9 bases in between. Clones were sequenced by immunoSEQ multiplex PCR, and TCRdb holds only the in-frame ones, with some missing. The sample comprises some 78,000 clones, over 80% of which are singletons, and around 20% rests with the top ten. The V call is TRBV5-6, the J call TRBJ2-2; possibly TRBD2 for D (6 bases). The source of this sequence is a person between 18 and 75 years old in good health. The sample was blood. CDR3 nucleotides: TGTGCCAGCAGCGTCCTAGCGACCGGGGAGCTGTTTTTT. This gives the protein CASSVLATGELFF. The full variable domain, with the rest looked up from reference TRBV5-6 and TRBJ2-2, is DAGVTQSPTHLIKTRGQQVTLRCSPKSGHDTVSWYQQALGQGPQFIFQYYEEEERQRGNFPDRFSGHQFPNYSSELNVNALLLGDSALYLCASSVLATGELFFGEGSRLTVL.